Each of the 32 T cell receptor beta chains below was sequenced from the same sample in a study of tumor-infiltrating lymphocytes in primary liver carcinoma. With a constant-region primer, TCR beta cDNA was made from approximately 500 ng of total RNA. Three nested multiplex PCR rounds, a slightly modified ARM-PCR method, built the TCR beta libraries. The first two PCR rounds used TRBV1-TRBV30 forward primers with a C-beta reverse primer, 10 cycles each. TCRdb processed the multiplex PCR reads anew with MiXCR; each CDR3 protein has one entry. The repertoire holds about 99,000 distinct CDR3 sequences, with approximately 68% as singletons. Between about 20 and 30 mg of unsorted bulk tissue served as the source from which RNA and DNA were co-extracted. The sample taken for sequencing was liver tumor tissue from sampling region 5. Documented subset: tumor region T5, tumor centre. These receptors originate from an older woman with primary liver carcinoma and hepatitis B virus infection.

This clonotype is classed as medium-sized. The chain's CDR3 is CASRGQGHDSYNEQFF. The CDR3 nucleotides are TGTGCCAGCAGGGGACAGGGACACGACTCCTACAATGAGCAGTTCTTC. V gene TRBV6-1 combines with J gene TRBJ2-1; 9 bases align to TRBD1. This CDR3 is 16 amino acids long. Germline V gives CDR1 MNHNS, CDR2 SASEGT. V shed 6 bases and J 0 bases; nucleotides not matched to a gene: 6.

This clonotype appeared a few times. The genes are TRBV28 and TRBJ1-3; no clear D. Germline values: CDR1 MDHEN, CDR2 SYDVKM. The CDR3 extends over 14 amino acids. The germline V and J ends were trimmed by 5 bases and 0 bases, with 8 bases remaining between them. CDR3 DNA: TGTGCCAGCAGTATAGAAACCTCTGGAAACACCATATATTTT. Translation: CASSIETSGNTIYF.

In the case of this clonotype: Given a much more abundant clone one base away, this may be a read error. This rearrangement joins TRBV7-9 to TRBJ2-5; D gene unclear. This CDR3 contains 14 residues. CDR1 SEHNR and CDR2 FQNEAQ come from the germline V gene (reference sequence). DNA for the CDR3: TGTACCAGCAGCGATTCAGGATTTGGGGAGACCCAGTACTTC. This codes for CTSSDSGFGETQYF.

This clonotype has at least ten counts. The CDR3 loop is CASSNRRGDGYTF. The CDR3 nucleotides are TGTGCCAGCAGCAACCGAAGGGGGGATGGCTACACCTTC. This chain connects TRBV5-6 to TRBJ1-2, with a weak D call TRBD1 (6 bases). CDR3 size: 13 residues. Per the germline V gene, CDR1 is SGHDT and CDR2 is YYEEEE. V shed 4 bases and J shed 6 bases, with 13 bases lying between them. Supplemented by reference TRBV5-6 and TRBJ1-2, the full variable domain reads DAGVTQSPTHLIKTRGQQVTLRCSPKSGHDTVSWYQQALGQGPQFIFQYYEEEERQRGNFPDRFSGHQFPNYSSELNVNALLLGDSALYLCASSNRRGDGYTFGSGTRLTVV.

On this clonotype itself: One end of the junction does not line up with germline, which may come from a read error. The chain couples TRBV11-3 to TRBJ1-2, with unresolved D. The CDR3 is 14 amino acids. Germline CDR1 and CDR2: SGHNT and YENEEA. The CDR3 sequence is CASCHGDINYRYTF. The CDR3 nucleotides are TGTGCCAGCTGCCACGGGGATATTAACTATCGCTACACCTTT.

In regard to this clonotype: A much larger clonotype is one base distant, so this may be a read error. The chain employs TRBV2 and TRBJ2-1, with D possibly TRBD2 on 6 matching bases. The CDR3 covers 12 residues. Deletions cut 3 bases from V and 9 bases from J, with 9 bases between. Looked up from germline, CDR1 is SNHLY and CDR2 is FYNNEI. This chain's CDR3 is CASSEVGGEQFF. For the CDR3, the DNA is TGTGCCAGCAGTGAGGTGGGAGGTGAGCAGTTCTTC.

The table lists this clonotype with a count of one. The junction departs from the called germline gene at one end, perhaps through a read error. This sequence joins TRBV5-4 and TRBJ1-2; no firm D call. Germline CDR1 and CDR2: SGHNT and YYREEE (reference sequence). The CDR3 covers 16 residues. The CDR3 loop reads CDSSLAITRADYGYTF. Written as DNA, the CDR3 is TGTGACAGCAGCTTGGCCATAACACGAGCAGACTATGGCTACACCTTC.

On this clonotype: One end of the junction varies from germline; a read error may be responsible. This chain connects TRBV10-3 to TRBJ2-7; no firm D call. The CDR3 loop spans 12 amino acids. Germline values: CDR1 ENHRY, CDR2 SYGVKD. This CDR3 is CAISADPYKQYF. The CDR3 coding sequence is TGTGCCATCAGTGCCGACCCCTACAAGCAGTACTTC.

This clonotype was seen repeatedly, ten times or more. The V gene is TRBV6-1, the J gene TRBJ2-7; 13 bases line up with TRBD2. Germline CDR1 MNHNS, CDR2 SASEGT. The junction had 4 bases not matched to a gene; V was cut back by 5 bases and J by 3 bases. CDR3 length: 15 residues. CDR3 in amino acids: CASSWTSGSNYEQYF. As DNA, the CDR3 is TGTGCCAGCAGTTGGACTAGCGGGAGCAACTACGAGCAGTACTTC.

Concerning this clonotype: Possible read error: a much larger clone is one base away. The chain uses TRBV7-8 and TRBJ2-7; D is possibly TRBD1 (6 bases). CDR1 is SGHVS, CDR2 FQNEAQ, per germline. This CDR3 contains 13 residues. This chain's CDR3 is CANSNRALYEQYF. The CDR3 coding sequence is TGTGCCAACAGCAACAGGGCCTTATACGAGCAGTACTTC.

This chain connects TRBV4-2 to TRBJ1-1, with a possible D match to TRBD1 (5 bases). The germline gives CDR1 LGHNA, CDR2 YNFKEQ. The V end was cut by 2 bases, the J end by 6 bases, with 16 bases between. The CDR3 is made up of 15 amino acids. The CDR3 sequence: CASSQNTGRDSEAFF. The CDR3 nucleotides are TGTGCCAGCAGCCAAAATACAGGACGGGACTCTGAAGCTTTCTTT.

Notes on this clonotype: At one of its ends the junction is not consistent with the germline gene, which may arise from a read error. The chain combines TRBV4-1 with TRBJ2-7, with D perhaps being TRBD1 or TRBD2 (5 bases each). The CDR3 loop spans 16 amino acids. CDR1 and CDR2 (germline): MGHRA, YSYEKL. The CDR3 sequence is CVSSQGTRFGTYEQYF. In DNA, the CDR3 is TGTGTCAGCAGCCAGGGCACTAGGTTCGGAACCTACGAGCAGTACTTC.

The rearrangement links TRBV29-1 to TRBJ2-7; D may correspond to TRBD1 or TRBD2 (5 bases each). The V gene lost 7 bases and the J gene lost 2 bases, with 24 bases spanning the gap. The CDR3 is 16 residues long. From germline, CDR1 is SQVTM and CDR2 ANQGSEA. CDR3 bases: TGCAGCGCCATGACATCTGGGACCGGCACTCCCTACGAGCAGTACTTC. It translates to CSAMTSGTGTPYEQYF.

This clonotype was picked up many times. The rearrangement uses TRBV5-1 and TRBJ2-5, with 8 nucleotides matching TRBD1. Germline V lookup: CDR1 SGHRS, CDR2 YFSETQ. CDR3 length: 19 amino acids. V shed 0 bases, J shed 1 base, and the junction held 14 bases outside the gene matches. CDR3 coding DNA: TGCGCCAGCAGCTTGGCAGGGGCAGGGGGCGCCACAAGCCAAGAGACCCAGTACTTC. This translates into CASSLAGAGGATSQETQYF.

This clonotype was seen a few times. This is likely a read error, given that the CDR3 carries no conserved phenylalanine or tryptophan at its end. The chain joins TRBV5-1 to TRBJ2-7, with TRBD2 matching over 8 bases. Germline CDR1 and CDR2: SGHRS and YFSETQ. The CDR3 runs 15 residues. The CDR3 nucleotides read TGCGCCAGCAGCCCCCAGCGGGAGCTTCCCTACGGGCAGTACTCC. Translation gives CASSPQRELPYGQYS.

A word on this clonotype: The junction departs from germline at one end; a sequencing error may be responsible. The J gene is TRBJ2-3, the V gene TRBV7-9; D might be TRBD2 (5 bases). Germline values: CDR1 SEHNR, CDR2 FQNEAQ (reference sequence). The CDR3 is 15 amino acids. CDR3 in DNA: TGCGCCAGCAACAAGACTATCGGGAGCACAGATACGCAGTATTTT. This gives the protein CASNKTIGSTDTQYF.

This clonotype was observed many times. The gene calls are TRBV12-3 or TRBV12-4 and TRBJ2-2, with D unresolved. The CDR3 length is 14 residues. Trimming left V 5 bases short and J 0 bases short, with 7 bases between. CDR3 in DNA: TGTGCCAGCAGTCCAGCAGCGAACACCGGGGAGCTGTTTTTT. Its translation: CASSPAANTGELFF.

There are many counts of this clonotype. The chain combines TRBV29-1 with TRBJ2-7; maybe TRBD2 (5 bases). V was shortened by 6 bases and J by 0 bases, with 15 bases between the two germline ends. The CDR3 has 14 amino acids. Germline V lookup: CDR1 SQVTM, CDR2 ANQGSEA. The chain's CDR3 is CSVSWTGSSYEQYF. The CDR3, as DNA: TGCAGCGTGAGTTGGACGGGGAGCTCCTACGAGCAGTACTTC.

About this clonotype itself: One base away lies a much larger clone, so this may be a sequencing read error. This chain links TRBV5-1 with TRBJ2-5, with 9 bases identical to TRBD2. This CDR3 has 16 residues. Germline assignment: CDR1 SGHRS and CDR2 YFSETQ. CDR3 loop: CARSSGTSSPGETQYF. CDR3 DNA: TGCGCCAGGAGCTCCGGGACTAGCTCCCCCGGAGAGACCCAGTACTTC.

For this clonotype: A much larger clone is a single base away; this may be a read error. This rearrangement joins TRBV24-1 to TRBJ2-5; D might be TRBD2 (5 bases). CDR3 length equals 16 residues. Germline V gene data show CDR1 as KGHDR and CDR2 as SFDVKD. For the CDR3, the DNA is TGTGTCACCAGTGATTTCGGACTCTCAGGCTTCGAGACCCAGTACTTC. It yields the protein CVTSDFGLSGFETQYF.

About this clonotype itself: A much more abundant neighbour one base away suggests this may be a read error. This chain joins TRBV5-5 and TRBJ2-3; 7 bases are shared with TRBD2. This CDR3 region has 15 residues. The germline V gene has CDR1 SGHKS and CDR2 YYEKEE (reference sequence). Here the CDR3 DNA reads TGTGCCAGCAGACCTTCCGGGCGGGAGACAGATATGCAGTATTTT. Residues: CASRPSGRETDMQYF.

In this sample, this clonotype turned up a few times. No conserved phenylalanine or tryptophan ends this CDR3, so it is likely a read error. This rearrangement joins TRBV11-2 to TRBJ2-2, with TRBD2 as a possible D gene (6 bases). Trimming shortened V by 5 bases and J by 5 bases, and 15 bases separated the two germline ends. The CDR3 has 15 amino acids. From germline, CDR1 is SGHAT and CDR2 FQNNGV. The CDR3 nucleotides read TGTGCCAGCAGCCATGTCCGGGGGAGGACCGGGGAGCTGTTTGTT. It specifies CASSHVRGRTGELFV.

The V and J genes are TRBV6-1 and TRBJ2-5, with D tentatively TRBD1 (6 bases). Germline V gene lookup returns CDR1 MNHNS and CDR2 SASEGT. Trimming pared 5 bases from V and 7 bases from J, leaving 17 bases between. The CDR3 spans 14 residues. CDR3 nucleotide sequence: TGTGCCAGCAGTTTCACAACAGGGCCAGGGACCCAGTACTTC. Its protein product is CASSFTTGPGTQYF.

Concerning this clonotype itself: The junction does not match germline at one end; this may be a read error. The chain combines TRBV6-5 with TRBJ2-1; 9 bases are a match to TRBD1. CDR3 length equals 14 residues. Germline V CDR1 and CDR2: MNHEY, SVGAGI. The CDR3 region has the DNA TGTGTCAGCAGGAGACAGGGGGTCTACAATGAGCAGTTCTTC. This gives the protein CVSRRQGVYNEQFF.

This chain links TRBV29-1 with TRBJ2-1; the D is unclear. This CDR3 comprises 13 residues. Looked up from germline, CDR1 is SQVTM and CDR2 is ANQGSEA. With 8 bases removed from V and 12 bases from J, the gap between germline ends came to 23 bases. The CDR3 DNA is TGCAGCTTTGCGAATAGAAGGGTCGGTGGGCAGTTCTTC. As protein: CSFANRRVGGQFF.

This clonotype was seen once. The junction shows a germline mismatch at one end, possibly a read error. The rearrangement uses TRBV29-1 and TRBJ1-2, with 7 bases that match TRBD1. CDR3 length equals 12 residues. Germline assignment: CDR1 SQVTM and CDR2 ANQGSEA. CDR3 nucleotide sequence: TGCAGCGACTACGGGACAGCCTATGGCTACATCTTC. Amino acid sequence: CSDYGTAYGYIF.

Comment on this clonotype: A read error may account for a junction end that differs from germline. In DNA form, the CDR3 reads TGTGCCAGCAGTTATGGACAGGGAGGGACTGAAGCTCTCTTT. It is translated as CASSYGQGGTEALF. The chain employs TRBV6-5 and TRBJ1-1; 8 bases are shared with TRBD1. In germline, CDR1 is MNHEY, CDR2 SVGAGI. The CDR3 contains 14 residues.

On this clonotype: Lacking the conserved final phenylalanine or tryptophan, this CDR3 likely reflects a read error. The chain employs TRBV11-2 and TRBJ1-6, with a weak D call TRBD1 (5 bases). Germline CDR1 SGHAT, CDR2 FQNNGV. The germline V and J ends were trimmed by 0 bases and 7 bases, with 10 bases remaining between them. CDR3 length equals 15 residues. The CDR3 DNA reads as TGTGCCAGCAGCTTAGAAACAGGATGCAATTCACCCCTCCACCAT. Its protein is CASSLETGCNSPLHH.

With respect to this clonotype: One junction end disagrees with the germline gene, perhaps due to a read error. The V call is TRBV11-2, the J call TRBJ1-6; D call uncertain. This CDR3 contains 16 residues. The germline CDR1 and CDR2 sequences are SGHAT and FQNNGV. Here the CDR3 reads CASSLDSRFPNSPPHF. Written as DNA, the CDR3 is TGTGCCAGCAGCTTAGATTCTCGGTTTCCTAATTCGCCCCCCCACTTT.

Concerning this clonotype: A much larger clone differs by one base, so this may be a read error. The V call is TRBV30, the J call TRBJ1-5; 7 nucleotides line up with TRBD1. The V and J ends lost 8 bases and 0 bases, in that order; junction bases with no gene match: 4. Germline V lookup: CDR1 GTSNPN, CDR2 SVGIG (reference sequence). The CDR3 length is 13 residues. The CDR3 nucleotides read TGTGCCGGGACAGCTGATAGCAATCAGCCCCAGCATTTT. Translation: CAGTADSNQPQHF.

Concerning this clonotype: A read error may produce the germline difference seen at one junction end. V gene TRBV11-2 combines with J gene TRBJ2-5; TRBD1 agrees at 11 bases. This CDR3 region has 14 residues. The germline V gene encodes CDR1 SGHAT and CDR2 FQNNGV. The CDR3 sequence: CACRWTGGAETQYF. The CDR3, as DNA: TGTGCCTGCAGATGGACAGGGGGCGCGGAGACCCAGTATTTC.

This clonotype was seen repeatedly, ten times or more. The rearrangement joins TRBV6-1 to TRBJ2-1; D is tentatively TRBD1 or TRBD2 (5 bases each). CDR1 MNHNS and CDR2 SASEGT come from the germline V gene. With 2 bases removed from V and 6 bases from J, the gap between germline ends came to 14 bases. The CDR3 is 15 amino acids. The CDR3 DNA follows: TGTGCCAGCAGTGAAAAGGACGGGGCCCCCAATGAGCAGTTCTTC. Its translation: CASSEKDGAPNEQFF.